This TCR beta chain was documented in a study of patients and donors after allogeneic stem cell transplantation. The CDR3 sequence is 17 residues long. V dropped 0 bases and J dropped 6; count of bases not matched to a gene: 11. Germline loops: CDR1 SGHRS, CDR2 YFSETQ. Each CDR3 protein gets one entry after TCRdb re-called the RT-PCR reads with MiXCR. The sample yields about 960,000 distinct CDR3 sequences, about a sixth seen once. Source material: blood, either unsorted or a sorted T cell fraction (not recorded which). The V call is TRBV5-1, the J call TRBJ1-4; TRBD1 matches 7 bases. This TCR was recovered from a human donor who was either an allogeneic HSCT recipient or a stem cell or donor lymphocyte infusion donor (not recorded which). It is not recorded whose cells these are; they may come from a transplant donor. CDR3 sequence (DNA): TGCGCCAGCAGCTTGGACAGGGGAGGTCGATTCGATGAAAAACTGTTTTTT. It encodes CASSLDRGGRFDEKLFF.